This T cell receptor beta chain was captured in a study of control samples from healthy donors and cancer patients. Unmatched junction bases numbered 4, after V lost 3 bases and J lost 2 bases. The CDR3 consists of 15 residues. Germline CDR1 is SGHRS and CDR2 is YFSETQ. Libraries were prepared by immunoSEQ multiplex PCR; TCRdb keeps only in-frame clonotypes and omits some of them. The sample gives about 160,000 clones, roughly 95% of which show up once; 0.85% to 1.3% is in the top ten. This rearrangement joins TRBV5-1 to TRBJ2-3, with 9 positions matching TRBD2. The clonotype originates from a woman aged 25-40 years in good health. The specimen sequenced was blood. The CDR3 DNA reads as TGCGCCAGCAGCTCCGTAGCGGGAGTCACAGATACGCAGTATTTT. Translation: CASSSVAGVTDTQYF.